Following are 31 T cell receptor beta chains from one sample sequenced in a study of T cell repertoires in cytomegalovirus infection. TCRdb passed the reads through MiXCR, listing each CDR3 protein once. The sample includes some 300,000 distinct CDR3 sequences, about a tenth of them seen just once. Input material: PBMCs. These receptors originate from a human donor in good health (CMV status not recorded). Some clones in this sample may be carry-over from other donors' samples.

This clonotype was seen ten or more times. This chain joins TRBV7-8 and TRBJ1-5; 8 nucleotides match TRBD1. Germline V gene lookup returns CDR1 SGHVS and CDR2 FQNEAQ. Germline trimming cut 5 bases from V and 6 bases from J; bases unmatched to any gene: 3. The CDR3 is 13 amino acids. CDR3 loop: CASSLDRGQPQHF. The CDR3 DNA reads TGTGCCAGCAGCCTAGACAGGGGTCAGCCCCAGCATTTT.

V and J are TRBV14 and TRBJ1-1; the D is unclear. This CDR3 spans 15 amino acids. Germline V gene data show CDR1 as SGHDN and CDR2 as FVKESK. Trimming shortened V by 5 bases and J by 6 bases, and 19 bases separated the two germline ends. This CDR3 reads CASSSPSFFCPEAFF. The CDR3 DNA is TGTGCCAGCAGCTCCCCCTCCTTCTTTTGTCCTGAAGCTTTCTTT.

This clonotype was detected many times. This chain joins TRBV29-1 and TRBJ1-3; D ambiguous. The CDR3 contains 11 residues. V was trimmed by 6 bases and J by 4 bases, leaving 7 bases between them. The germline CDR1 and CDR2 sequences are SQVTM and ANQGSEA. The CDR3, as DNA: TGCAGCGTACTAATCGGAAACACCATATATTTT. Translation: CSVLIGNTIYF.

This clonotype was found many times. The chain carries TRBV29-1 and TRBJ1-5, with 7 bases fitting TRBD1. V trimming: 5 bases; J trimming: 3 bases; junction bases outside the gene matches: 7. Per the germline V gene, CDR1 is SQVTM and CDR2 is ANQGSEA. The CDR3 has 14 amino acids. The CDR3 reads CSVRHGTDNQPQHF. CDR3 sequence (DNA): TGCAGCGTTCGACACGGGACAGACAATCAGCCCCAGCATTTT. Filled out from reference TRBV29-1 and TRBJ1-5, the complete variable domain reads SAVISQKPSRDICQRGTSLTIQCQVDSQVTMMFWYRQQPGQSLTLIATANQGSEATYESGFVIDKFPISRPNLTFSTLTVSNMSPEDSSIYLCSVRHGTDNQPQHFGDGTRLSIL.

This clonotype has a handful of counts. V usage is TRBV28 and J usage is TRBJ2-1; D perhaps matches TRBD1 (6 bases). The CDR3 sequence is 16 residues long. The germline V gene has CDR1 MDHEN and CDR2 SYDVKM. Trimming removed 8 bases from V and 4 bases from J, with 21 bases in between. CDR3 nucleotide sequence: TGTGCCAGCCCCCCTCCCGGCACAGGGATATACAATGAGCAGTTCTTC. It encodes CASPPPGTGIYNEQFF.

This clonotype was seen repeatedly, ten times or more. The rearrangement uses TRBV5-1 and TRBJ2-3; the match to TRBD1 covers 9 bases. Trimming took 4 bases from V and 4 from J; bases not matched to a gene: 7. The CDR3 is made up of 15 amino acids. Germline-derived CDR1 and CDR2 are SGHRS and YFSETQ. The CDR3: CASSLQGAVADTQYF. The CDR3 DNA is TGCGCCAGCAGCCTACAGGGGGCGGTTGCAGATACGCAGTATTTT.

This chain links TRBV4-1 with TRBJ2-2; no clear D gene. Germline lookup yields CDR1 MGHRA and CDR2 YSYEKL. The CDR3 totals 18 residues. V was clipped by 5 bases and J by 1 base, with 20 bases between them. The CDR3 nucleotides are TGCGCCAGCAGCGACGATGGACCGAACCTTAAGAACACCGGGGAGCTGTTTTTT. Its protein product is CASSDDGPNLKNTGELFF.

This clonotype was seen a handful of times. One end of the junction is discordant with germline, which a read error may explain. The CDR3 loop is CASSPGGGRRIF. For the CDR3, the DNA is TGTGCCAGCAGTCCCGGTGGGGGGCGGAGAATCTTC. The rearrangement links TRBV27 to TRBJ2-1; D could derive from TRBD1 or TRBD2 (6 bases each). Germline CDR1 is MNHEY and CDR2 is SMNVEV (reference sequence). This CDR3 region has 12 residues.

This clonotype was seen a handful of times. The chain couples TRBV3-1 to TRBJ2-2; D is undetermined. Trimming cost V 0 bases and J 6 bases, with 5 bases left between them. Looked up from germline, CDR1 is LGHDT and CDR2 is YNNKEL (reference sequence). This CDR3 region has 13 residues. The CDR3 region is CASSQDTSGELFF. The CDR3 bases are TGTGCCAGCAGCCAAGATACCTCCGGGGAGCTGTTTTTT.

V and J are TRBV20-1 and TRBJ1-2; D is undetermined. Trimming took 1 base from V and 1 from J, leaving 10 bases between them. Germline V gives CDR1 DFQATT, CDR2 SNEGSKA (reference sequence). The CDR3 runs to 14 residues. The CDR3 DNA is TGCAGTGCTAGAGTACCCCAATTTAACTATGGCTACACCTTC. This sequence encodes CSARVPQFNYGYTF.

Here the CDR3 DNA reads TGCAGCGTTTTCCTCCGGGACAGACAAGTCAATGAGCAGTTCTTC. Translating it yields CSVFLRDRQVNEQFF. The chain combines TRBV29-1 with TRBJ2-1; 7 bases agree with TRBD1. V gave up 5 bases and J gave up 6 bases; unmatched junction bases: 13. The CDR3 length is 15 residues. Germline CDR1 and CDR2: SQVTM and ANQGSEA.

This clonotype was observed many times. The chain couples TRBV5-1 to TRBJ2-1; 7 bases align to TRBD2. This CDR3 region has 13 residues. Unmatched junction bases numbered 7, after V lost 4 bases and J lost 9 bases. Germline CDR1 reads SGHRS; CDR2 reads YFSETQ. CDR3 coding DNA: TGCGCCAGCAGCGCCGGACTAGTGGTTGAGCAGTTCTTC. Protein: CASSAGLVVEQFF.

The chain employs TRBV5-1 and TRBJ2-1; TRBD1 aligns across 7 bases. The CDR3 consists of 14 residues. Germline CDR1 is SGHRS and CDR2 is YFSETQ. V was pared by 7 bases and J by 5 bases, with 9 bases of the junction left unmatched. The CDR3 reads CASSRDSTHNEQFF. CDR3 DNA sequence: TGCGCCAGCTCCCGGGACAGCACACACAATGAGCAGTTCTTC.

The CDR3 DNA reads as TGTGCCATCAGTGATCCGGGACAGGGTCATGGCGAGCAGTACTTC. Translation: CAISDPGQGHGEQYF. The chain joins TRBV10-3 to TRBJ2-7; TRBD1 matches at 9 bases. This CDR3 has 15 residues. The ends lost 3 bases at V and 6 bases at J; junction bases unmatched: 9. Germline V lookup: CDR1 ENHRY, CDR2 SYGVKD.

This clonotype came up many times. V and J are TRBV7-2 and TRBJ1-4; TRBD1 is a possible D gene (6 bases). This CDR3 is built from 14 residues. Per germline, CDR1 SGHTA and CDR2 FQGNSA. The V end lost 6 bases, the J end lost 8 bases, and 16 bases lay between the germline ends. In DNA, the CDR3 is TGTGCCAGCAGTCGGGACACGCAACAGGAAAAACTGTTTTTT. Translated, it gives CASSRDTQQEKLFF.

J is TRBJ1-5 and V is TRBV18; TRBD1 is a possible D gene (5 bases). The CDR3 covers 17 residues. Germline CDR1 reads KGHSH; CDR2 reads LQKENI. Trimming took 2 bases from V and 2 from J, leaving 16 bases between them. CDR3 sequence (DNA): TGTGCCAGCTCACCATCGGCTCGCGGGGGTGGCAATCAGCCCCAGCATTTT. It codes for CASSPSARGGGNQPQHF.

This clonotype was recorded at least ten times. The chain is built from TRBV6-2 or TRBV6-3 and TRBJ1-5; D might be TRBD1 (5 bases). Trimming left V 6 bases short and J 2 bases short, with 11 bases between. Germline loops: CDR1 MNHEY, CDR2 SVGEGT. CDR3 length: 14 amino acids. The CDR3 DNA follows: TGTGCCAGCAGACCGGGGGGTGGCAATCAGCCCCAGCATTTT. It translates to CASRPGGGNQPQHF.

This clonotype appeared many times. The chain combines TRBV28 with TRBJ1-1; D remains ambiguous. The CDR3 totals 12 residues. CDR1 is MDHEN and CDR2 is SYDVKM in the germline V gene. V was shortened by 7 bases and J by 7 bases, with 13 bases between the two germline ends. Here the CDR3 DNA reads TGTGCCAGCACGAGAATAGGAAATGAAGCTTTCTTT. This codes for CASTRIGNEAFF.

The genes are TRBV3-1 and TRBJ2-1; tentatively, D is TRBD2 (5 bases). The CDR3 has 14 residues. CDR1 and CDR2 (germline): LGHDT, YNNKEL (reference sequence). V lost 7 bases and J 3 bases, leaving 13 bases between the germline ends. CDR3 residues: CASMPGGVYNEQFF. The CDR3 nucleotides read TGTGCCAGCATGCCAGGAGGAGTCTACAATGAGCAGTTCTTC.

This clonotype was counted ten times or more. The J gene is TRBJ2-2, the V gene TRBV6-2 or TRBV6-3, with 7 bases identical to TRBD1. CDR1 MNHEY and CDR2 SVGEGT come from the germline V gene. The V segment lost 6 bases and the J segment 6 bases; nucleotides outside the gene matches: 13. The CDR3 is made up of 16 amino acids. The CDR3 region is CASSLDRQGEAGELFF. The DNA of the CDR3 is TGTGCCAGCAGCCTCGATAGACAGGGTGAGGCCGGGGAGCTGTTTTTT.

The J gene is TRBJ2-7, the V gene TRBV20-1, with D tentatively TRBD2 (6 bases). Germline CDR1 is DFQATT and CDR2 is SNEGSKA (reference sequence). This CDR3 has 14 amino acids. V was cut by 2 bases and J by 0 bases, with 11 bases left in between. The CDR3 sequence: CSARYSGGSYEQYV. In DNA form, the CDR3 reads TGCAGTGCTAGATATAGCGGCGGCTCCTACGAGCAGTACGTC.

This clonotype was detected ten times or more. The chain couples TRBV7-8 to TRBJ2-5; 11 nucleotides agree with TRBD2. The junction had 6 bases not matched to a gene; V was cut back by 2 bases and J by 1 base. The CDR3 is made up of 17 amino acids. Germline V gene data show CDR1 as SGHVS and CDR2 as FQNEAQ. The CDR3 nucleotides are TGTGCCAGCAGCTTATTCCTAGCGGGGGGAACCCAAGAGACCCAGTACTTC. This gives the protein CASSLFLAGGTQETQYF.

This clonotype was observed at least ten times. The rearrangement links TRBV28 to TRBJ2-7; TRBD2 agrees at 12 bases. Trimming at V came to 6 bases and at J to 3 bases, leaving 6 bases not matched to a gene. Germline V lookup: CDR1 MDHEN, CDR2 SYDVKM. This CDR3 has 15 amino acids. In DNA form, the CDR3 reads TGTGCCAGCAGACTAGCGGGGGGCCCTGACTACGAGCAGTACTTC. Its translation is CASRLAGGPDYEQYF.

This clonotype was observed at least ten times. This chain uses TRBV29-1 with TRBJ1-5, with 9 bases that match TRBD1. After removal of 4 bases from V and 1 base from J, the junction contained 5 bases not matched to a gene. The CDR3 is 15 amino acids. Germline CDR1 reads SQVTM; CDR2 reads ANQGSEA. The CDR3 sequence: CSVGTGTGSNQPQHF. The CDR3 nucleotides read TGCAGCGTTGGGACCGGGACAGGGAGCAATCAGCCCCAGCATTTT.

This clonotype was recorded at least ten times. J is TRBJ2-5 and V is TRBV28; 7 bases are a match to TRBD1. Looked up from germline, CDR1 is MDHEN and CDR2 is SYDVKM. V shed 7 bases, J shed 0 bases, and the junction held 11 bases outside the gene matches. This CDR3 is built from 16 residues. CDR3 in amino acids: CASNTDLRGYQETQYF. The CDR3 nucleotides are TGTGCCAGCAACACTGACCTCAGGGGGTACCAAGAGACCCAGTACTTC.

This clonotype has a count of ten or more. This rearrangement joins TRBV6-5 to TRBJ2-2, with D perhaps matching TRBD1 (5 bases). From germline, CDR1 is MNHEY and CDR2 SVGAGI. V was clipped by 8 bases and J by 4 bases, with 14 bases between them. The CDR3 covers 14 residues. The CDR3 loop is CASSTQGITGELFF. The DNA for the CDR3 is TGTGCCAGCTCTACCCAGGGTATCACCGGGGAGCTGTTTTTT.

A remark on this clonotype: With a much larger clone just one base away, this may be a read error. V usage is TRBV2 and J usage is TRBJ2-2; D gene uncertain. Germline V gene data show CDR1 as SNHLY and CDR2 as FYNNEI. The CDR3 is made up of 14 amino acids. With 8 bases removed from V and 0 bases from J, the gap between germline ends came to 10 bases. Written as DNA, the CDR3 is TGTGCCAGCCAGGTCAGATCGAACACCGGGGAGCTGTTTTTT. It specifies CASQVRSNTGELFF.

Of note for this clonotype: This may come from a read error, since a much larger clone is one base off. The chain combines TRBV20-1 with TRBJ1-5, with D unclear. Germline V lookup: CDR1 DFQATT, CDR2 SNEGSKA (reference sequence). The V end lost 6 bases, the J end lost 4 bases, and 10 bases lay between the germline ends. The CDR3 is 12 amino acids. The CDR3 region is CSAEGANQPQHF. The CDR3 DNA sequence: TGCAGTGCCGAAGGAGCAAATCAGCCCCAGCATTTT.

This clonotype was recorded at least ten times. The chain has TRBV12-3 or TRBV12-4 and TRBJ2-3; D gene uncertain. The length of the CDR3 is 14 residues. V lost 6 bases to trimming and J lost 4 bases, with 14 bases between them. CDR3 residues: CASSPGVTPDTQYF. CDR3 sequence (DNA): TGTGCCAGCAGCCCCGGAGTCACCCCAGATACGCAGTATTTT.

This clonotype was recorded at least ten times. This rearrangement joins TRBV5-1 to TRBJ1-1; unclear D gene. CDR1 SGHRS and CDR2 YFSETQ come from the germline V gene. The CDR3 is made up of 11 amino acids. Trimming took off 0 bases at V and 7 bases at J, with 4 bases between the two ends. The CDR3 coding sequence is TGCGCCAGCAGCTTGGGCGATGAAGCTTTCTTT. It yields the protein CASSLGDEAFF.

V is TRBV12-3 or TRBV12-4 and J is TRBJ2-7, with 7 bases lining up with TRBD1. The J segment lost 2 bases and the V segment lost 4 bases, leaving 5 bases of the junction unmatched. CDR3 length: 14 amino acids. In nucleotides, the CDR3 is TGTGCCAGCAGTTCACTGGACAGGACCTACGAGCAGTACTTC. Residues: CASSSLDRTYEQYF.